Below, 12 T cell receptor beta chains from the same sample are listed, as sequenced in a study of neurological immune-mediated disorders. Each CDR3 protein is one row after TCRdb ran MiXCR on the 5' RACE reads. The repertoire holds some 24,000 distinct CDR3 sequences, with 6.5% to 8.5% as singletons. Sequencing input: PBMCs. The receptors come from a woman aged 40-49 years in good health.

This clonotype was recorded many times. The rearrangement links TRBV4-2 to TRBJ2-2; no definite D call. Deletions cut 5 bases from V and 5 bases from J, with 9 bases between. The germline CDR1 and CDR2 sequences are LGHNA and YNFKEQ. This CDR3 is 13 amino acids long. CDR3 DNA: TGTGCCAGCAGCGCCACAGAAACCGGGGAGCTGTTTTTT. Amino acid sequence: CASSATETGELFF.

This clonotype was seen repeatedly, ten times or more. The V and J genes are TRBV20-1 and TRBJ1-2, with TRBD1 as a possible D gene (5 bases). This CDR3 spans 16 amino acids. Deletions cut 0 bases from V and 8 bases from J, with 22 bases between. Germline loops: CDR1 DFQATT, CDR2 SNEGSKA (reference sequence). The CDR3 DNA follows: TGCAGTGCTAGAGATTTCGGGACCGCCACGGGGGAAGGCTACACCTTC. It yields the protein CSARDFGTATGEGYTF.

This clonotype came up many times. The gene calls are TRBV11-2 and TRBJ2-2; tentative D call: TRBD2 (6 bases). Germline CDR1 reads SGHAT; CDR2 reads FQNNGV. V was trimmed by 2 bases and J by 5 bases, leaving 9 bases between them. The CDR3 covers 14 residues. CDR3 in DNA: TGTGCCAGCAGCTTAATCCGGGGGACCGGGGAGCTGTTTTTT. Residues: CASSLIRGTGELFF.

This clonotype was counted many times. This chain connects TRBV4-1 to TRBJ2-2; TRBD1 agrees at 9 bases. This CDR3 region has 16 residues. Germline values: CDR1 MGHRA, CDR2 YSYEKL. V shed 0 bases and J 3 bases; nucleotides not matched to a gene: 2. CDR3 nucleotides: TGCGCCAGCAGCCAAGATAACAGGGGGCACACCGGGGAGCTGTTTTTT. This sequence encodes CASSQDNRGHTGELFF.

This clonotype appeared many times. The CDR3 is CASSLESMGTGWPGELFF. The CDR3 DNA is TGTGCCAGCAGTTTAGAGTCTATGGGGACAGGGTGGCCCGGGGAGCTGTTTTTT. This chain uses TRBV12-3 or TRBV12-4 with TRBJ2-2, with TRBD1 matching over 9 bases. The CDR3 totals 18 residues. Trimming cost V 1 base and J 6 bases; bases outside gene matches: 12.

This clonotype was found many times. This rearrangement joins TRBV20-1 to TRBJ1-6; D may be TRBD1 (6 bases). The CDR3 contains 14 residues. CDR1 and CDR2 (germline): DFQATT, SNEGSKA (reference sequence). The ends were cut back, 0 bases at V and 10 bases at J, with 13 bases in the middle. The CDR3 loop reads CSAREVGGGSPLHF. The CDR3 DNA follows: TGCAGTGCTAGAGAAGTAGGGGGTGGATCACCCCTCCACTTT.

At least ten counts were recorded for this clonotype. The chain couples TRBV7-2 to TRBJ2-1; 12 bases line up with TRBD2. Losses at the gene ends were 2 bases for V and 8 bases for J; bases not matched to a gene: 7. This CDR3 comprises 16 residues. Looked up from germline, CDR1 is SGHTA and CDR2 is FQGNSA. CDR3 region: CASSLRVLAGGDEQFF. CDR3 in DNA: TGTGCCAGCAGCTTAAGGGTACTAGCGGGAGGTGATGAGCAGTTCTTC.

This clonotype came up many times. The chain is built from TRBV6-5 and TRBJ2-7; D uncertain. Trimming took off 5 bases at V and 0 bases at J, with 14 bases between the two ends. Germline loops: CDR1 MNHEY, CDR2 SVGAGI. CDR3 length equals 15 residues. CDR3 sequence reads: CASSPSPPPSYEQYF. The CDR3, as DNA: TGTGCCAGCAGTCCATCCCCACCCCCCTCCTACGAGCAGTACTTC.

In this sample, this clonotype turned up many times. The V and J genes are TRBV7-8 and TRBJ1-3, with 8 bases identical to TRBD1. The CDR3 runs to 15 residues. Germline CDR1 SGHVS, CDR2 FQNEAQ. V gave up 4 bases and J gave up 0 bases; unmatched junction bases: 2. The CDR3 DNA is TGTGCCAGCAGCTACACAGGGGGCTCTGGAAACACCATATATTTT. It encodes CASSYTGGSGNTIYF.

This clonotype was counted ten times or more. The chain uses TRBV6-5 and TRBJ2-3; D is unresolved. Germline V gives CDR1 MNHEY, CDR2 SVGAGI. The V gene lost 6 bases and the J gene lost 1 base, with 11 bases spanning the gap. The CDR3 is made up of 14 amino acids. The CDR3 reads CASRRVGRTDTQYF. The CDR3 coding sequence is TGTGCCAGCAGACGGGTCGGGCGCACAGATACGCAGTATTTT.

This clonotype has a count of ten or more. The gene calls are TRBV6-5 and TRBJ1-2; D remains ambiguous. V dropped 5 bases and J dropped 4 bases, with 17 bases sitting between them. CDR1 and CDR2 from the germline V gene are MNHEY and SVGAGI. The CDR3 spans 15 residues. CDR3 region: CASSEKLGEGYGYTF. The CDR3, as DNA: TGTGCCAGCAGTGAGAAACTTGGGGAGGGCTATGGCTACACCTTC.

The sample holds many counts of this clonotype. A much larger clone differs from this one at a single base, so this may be a read error. The chain has TRBV7-2 and TRBJ2-7, with a tentative D call TRBD2 (6 bases). The germline V gene has CDR1 SGHTA and CDR2 FQGNSA. The CDR3 extends over 14 amino acids. V dropped 5 bases and J dropped 3 bases, with 14 bases sitting between them. The CDR3 loop reads CASSLDNGGYEQYF. As DNA, the CDR3 is TGTGCCAGCAGCCTCGATAACGGGGGCTACGAGCAGTACTTC.